The clone carrying this T cell receptor (beta chain) was seen just once. These data originate in a study of T cell changes during pregnancy in multiple sclerosis. The data were produced by immunoSEQ multiplex PCR, yet TCRdb's version contains in-frame clones alone and is incomplete. The table includes roughly 45,000 clones, 95% detected once. Trimming took 3 bases from V and 4 from J; bases not matched to a gene: 6. Germline values: CDR1 SGDLS, CDR2 YYNGEE. This CDR3 contains 15 residues. This TCR derives from a female donor with multiple sclerosis, enrolled in a pregnancy study. The material was CD8+ T cells from peripheral blood mononuclear cells, obtained in the first trimester of pregnancy. This rearrangement joins TRBV9 to TRBJ2-1; 8 nucleotides align to TRBD2. CDR3 sequence reads: CASSAGLGGYNEQFF. The DNA for the CDR3 is TGTGCCAGCAGCGCGGGACTAGGCGGGTACAATGAGCAGTTCTTC.